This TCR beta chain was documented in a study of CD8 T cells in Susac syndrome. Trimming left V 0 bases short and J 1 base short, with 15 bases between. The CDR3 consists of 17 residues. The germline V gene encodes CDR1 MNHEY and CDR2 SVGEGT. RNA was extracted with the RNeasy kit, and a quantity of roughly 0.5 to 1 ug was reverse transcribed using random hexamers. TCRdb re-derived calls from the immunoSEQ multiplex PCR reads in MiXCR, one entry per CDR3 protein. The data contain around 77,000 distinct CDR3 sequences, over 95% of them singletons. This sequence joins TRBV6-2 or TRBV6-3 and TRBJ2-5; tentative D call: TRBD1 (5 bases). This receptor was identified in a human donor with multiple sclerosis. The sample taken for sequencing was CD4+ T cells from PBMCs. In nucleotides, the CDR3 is TGTGCCAGCAGTTACTCGGAGAGACAGCCCCTCCAAGAGACCCAGTACTTC. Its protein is CASSYSERQPLQETQYF.